These 20 T cell receptor beta chains were sequenced from one sample in a study of control samples from healthy donors and cancer patients. Sequencing was performed with immunoSEQ multiplex PCR; in TCRdb, only in-frame clones are kept and a portion is missing. The data hold 170,000 or so clones, with 94% observed a single time. The specimen was blood. The receptor set was obtained from a woman aged 18-30 years in good health.

This rearrangement joins TRBV18 to TRBJ2-3, with D tentatively TRBD1 (6 bases). Germline V gives CDR1 KGHSH, CDR2 LQKENI. This CDR3 is built from 16 residues. Trimming cost V 5 bases and J 2 bases, with 17 bases left between them. CDR3 nucleotide sequence: TGTGCCAGCTCAACCTTAGGGGGTACACACACAGATACGCAGTATTTT. Protein: CASSTLGGTHTDTQYF.

This chain uses TRBV7-8 with TRBJ1-3; a possible D gene is TRBD1 (5 bases). CDR1 is SGHVS, CDR2 FQNEAQ, per germline. Trimming shortened V by 11 bases and J by 0 bases, and 14 bases separated the two germline ends. The CDR3 is 14 amino acids. The CDR3 region is CAGGGGYSGNTIYF. In DNA form, the CDR3 reads TGTGCCGGTGGTGGGGGATACTCTGGAAACACCATATATTTT. Together with reference TRBV7-8 and TRBJ1-3, the CDR3 gives the full variable domain: GAGVSQSPRYKVAKRGQDVALRCDPISGHVSLFWYQQALGQGPEFLTYFQNEAQLDKSGLPSDRFFAERPEGSVSTLKIQRTQQEDSAVYLCAGGGGYSGNTIYFGEGSWLTVV.

This clone was seen a few times. V is TRBV11-2 and J is TRBJ2-2; D call uncertain. V lost 5 bases and J 6 bases, leaving 7 bases between the germline ends. Germline-derived CDR1 and CDR2 are SGHAT and FQNNGV. This CDR3 spans 12 amino acids. CDR3 protein: CASSRMAGELFF. The CDR3 nucleotides read TGTGCCAGCAGCCGTATGGCCGGGGAGCTGTTTTTT.

The genes are TRBV11-2 and TRBJ1-2; possibly TRBD1 for D (5 bases). The CDR3 covers 14 residues. Germline lookup yields CDR1 SGHAT and CDR2 FQNNGV. The ends were cut back, 0 bases at V and 6 bases at J, with 11 bases in the middle. The DNA of the CDR3 is TGTGCCAGCAGCTTAGATCGGGCAGGGAATGGCTACACCTTC. Encoded protein: CASSLDRAGNGYTF.

The V gene is TRBV9, the J gene TRBJ1-6, with D hard to call. The CDR3 spans 13 residues. Between the trimmed V and J ends, which lost 0 bases and 10 bases, there was a span of 8 bases. CDR1 SGDLS and CDR2 YYNGEE come from the germline V gene. CDR3 sequence reads: CASSVVEDSPLHF. CDR3 DNA: TGTGCCAGCAGCGTAGTAGAAGACTCACCCCTCCACTTT.

The V and J genes are TRBV29-1 and TRBJ2-7; no clear D. Deletions cut 6 bases from V and 2 bases from J, with 8 bases between. The CDR3 spans 11 residues. The germline gives CDR1 SQVTM, CDR2 ANQGSEA. CDR3 sequence reads: CSVDTPYEQYF. CDR3 in DNA: TGCAGCGTAGATACTCCCTACGAGCAGTACTTC.

The chain carries TRBV7-8 and TRBJ1-2; the D gene is possibly TRBD1 (5 bases). Germline values: CDR1 SGHVS, CDR2 FQNEAQ. The CDR3 has 15 residues. V dropped 3 bases and J dropped 6 bases, with 17 bases sitting between them. CDR3 DNA sequence: TGTGCCAGCAGCTTTCAGGCAGGGAGAGTAGATGGCTACACCTTC. Translated, it gives CASSFQAGRVDGYTF.

The V and J genes are TRBV6-5 and TRBJ2-5; the D call may be TRBD1 or TRBD2 (6 bases each). The V end was cut by 5 bases, the J end by 10 bases, with 17 bases between. From germline, CDR1 is MNHEY and CDR2 SVGAGI. This CDR3 contains 13 residues. CDR3 coding DNA: TGTGCCAGCAGTACAACAGGGACTGCGGGCCAGTACTTC. It specifies CASSTTGTAGQYF.

The chain is built from TRBV12-3 or TRBV12-4 and TRBJ1-2, with 7 positions matching TRBD1. V shed 6 bases and J 9 bases; nucleotides not matched to a gene: 10. The CDR3 has 13 amino acids. CDR3 sequence (DNA): TGTGCCAGCAGCCCTACAGGGGAGAGGAGCTACACCTTC. Encoded protein: CASSPTGERSYTF.

The chain uses TRBV28 and TRBJ1-2; 9 bases match TRBD1. J was trimmed by 7 bases and V by 10 bases; bases with no gene match: 19. This CDR3 is built from 16 residues. The V gene's germline CDR1 is MDHEN and CDR2 SYDVKM. CDR3 in DNA: TGTGCCACCCCAAACCCCCCGGGACAGGGAAACGGTGGCTACACCTTC. Translation: CATPNPPGQGNGGYTF.

The V and J genes are TRBV27 and TRBJ1-4, with a tentative D call TRBD1 (5 bases). Germline V gives CDR1 MNHEY, CDR2 SMNVEV (reference sequence). The CDR3 is made up of 16 amino acids. Trimming shortened V by 5 bases and J by 8 bases, and 21 bases separated the two germline ends. DNA of the CDR3: TGTGCCAGCAGTCGACAAGCCCACCAGGGATGGGAAAAACTGTTTTTT. Its protein is CASSRQAHQGWEKLFF.

The chain links TRBV28 to TRBJ1-2; 9 positions match TRBD1. Unmatched junction bases numbered 0, after V lost 5 bases and J lost 2 bases. The CDR3 is 13 residues long. Germline CDR1 and CDR2: MDHEN and SYDVKM. CDR3 in amino acids: CASSGQGNYGYTF. The DNA of the CDR3 is TGTGCCAGCAGTGGACAGGGGAACTATGGCTACACCTTC.

The rearrangement joins TRBV9 to TRBJ2-2; tentative D call: TRBD2 (6 bases). The CDR3 covers 15 residues. Germline V gives CDR1 SGDLS, CDR2 YYNGEE. V lost 0 bases to trimming and J lost 4 bases, with 10 bases between them. Here the CDR3 DNA reads TGTGCCAGCAGCGTAGTTTTGGAGGGCACCGGGGAGCTGTTTTTT. Translating gives CASSVVLEGTGELFF.

This clone came up once. V is TRBV6-5 and J is TRBJ2-7; 11 nucleotides align to TRBD2. In germline, CDR1 is MNHEY, CDR2 SVGAGI. CDR3 length: 15 residues. Trimming cost V 5 bases and J 1 base; bases outside gene matches: 4. In DNA form, the CDR3 reads TGTGCCAGCAGTACTAGCGGGAGCCTTTCCTACGAGCAGTACTTC. It translates to CASSTSGSLSYEQYF.

Only one count was recorded for this clone. CDR3 sequence (DNA): TGTGCCAGCAGTTACTCCGGGACAGGCCCCCCCGAGTACTTC. Protein sequence: CASSYSGTGPPEYF. The chain carries TRBV6-2 or TRBV6-3 and TRBJ2-5; 8 positions match TRBD1. CDR1 and CDR2 (germline): MNHEY, SVGEGT. Trimming cost V 0 bases and J 12 bases; bases outside gene matches: 9. The CDR3 runs 14 residues.

The chain uses TRBV5-8 and TRBJ2-3; TRBD2 matches at 11 bases. The CDR3 is 16 amino acids. Germline CDR1 and CDR2: SGHTS and YDEGEE. Trimming at V came to 4 bases and at J to 0 bases, leaving 4 bases not matched to a gene. CDR3 sequence: CASSPWTSGSTDTQYF. In nucleotides, the CDR3 is TGTGCCAGCAGCCCGTGGACTAGCGGGAGCACAGATACGCAGTATTTT.

The chain carries TRBV21-1 and TRBJ2-5. TRBV21-1 is termed a pseudogene. The CDR3 runs 16 residues. Written as DNA, the CDR3 is TGTGCCAGCAGACTCAAAGGGGAATGGGGAGAAGAGACCCAGTACTTC. As protein: CASRLKGEWGEETQYF.

The genes are TRBV9 and TRBJ2-3; D ambiguous. Trimming took off 2 bases at V and 1 base at J, with 14 bases between the two ends. Germline V CDR1 and CDR2: SGDLS, YYNGEE. The CDR3 sequence is 16 residues long. CDR3 sequence: CASSVYGKGGTDTQYF. In DNA, the CDR3 is TGTGCCAGCAGCGTGTATGGGAAGGGCGGCACAGATACGCAGTATTTT.

The J gene is TRBJ1-1, the V gene TRBV4-1; D not resolved. Between the trimmed V and J ends, which lost 0 bases and 0 bases, there was a span of 8 bases. CDR3 length: 15 amino acids. From germline, CDR1 is MGHRA and CDR2 YSYEKL. Here the CDR3 DNA reads TGCGCCAGCAGCCAAGATCCGCGGTTGAACACTGAAGCTTTCTTT. This sequence encodes CASSQDPRLNTEAFF.

The genes are TRBV4-2 and TRBJ2-3; the match to TRBD2 covers 7 bases. Germline loops: CDR1 LGHNA, CDR2 YNFKEQ. V lost 4 bases, J lost 0 bases, and 7 bases stayed unmatched. The CDR3 runs to 16 residues. CDR3 amino acids: CASSRLAATSTDTQYF. The CDR3 DNA reads as TGTGCCAGCAGCCGGCTAGCGGCCACTAGCACAGATACGCAGTATTTT.